This passage covers 9 T cell receptor beta chains from one sample sequenced in a study of T-cell reconstitution after alpha-beta-depleted transplantation in children. During its preparation, the TCRbeta library received unique molecular identifiers. TCRdb called the PCR reads again in MiXCR, with one record for every CDR3 protein. The sample consists of 200,000 to 250,000 distinct CDR3 sequences, about 12% of them appearing once. The specimen comprised PBMCs from the stem cell graft donor, sampled from the stem cell graft. Receptors were obtained from a human donor who donated a stem cell graft to a child with acute lymphoblastic leukemia.

This clonotype was found a few times. The V and J genes are TRBV28 and TRBJ2-7; 7 nucleotides align to TRBD1. The germline gives CDR1 MDHEN, CDR2 SYDVKM. The CDR3 covers 16 residues. V shed 5 bases and J 5 bases; nucleotides not matched to a gene: 15. The CDR3 sequence is CASSLRQGTQKDEQYF. The CDR3 DNA is TGTGCCAGCAGTCTCCGACAGGGCACCCAAAAGGACGAGCAGTACTTC.

A single count supports this clonotype. The rearrangement uses TRBV6-1 and TRBJ2-6; 8 bases line up with TRBD1. The CDR3 has 14 residues. Germline V lookup: CDR1 MNHNS, CDR2 SASEGT. Trimming cost V 7 bases and J 3 bases; bases outside gene matches: 2. The chain's CDR3 is CASTDRGGANVLTF. The CDR3 DNA follows: TGTGCCAGCACCGACAGGGGTGGGGCCAACGTCCTGACTTTC.

This clonotype was observed at least ten times. The genes are TRBV27 and TRBJ2-7, with D uncertain. V gave up 5 bases and J gave up 7 bases, with 18 bases separating them. Germline V gene lookup returns CDR1 MNHEY and CDR2 SMNVEV (reference sequence). The CDR3 is 14 residues long. DNA of the CDR3: TGTGCCAGCAGTACCTTGGACCGGAAGGTGGAGCAGTACTTC. The encoded protein is CASSTLDRKVEQYF.

This clonotype was seen ten or more times. CDR3 DNA sequence: TGTGCCAGCAGTGATTGGACGGGGGGTAATTCACCCCTCCACTTT. Protein: CASSDWTGGNSPLHF. V and J are TRBV25-1 and TRBJ1-6; D is possibly TRBD1 (5 bases). V dropped 3 bases and J dropped 6 bases, with 12 bases sitting between them. This CDR3 is 15 amino acids long. Germline V CDR1 and CDR2: MGHDK, SYGVNS.

This clonotype was picked up a small number of times. This is likely an artifact of a read error, given a far larger clone one base away. This rearrangement joins TRBV7-9 to TRBJ2-1; D is unclear. CDR1 is SEHNR, CDR2 FQNEAQ, per germline (reference sequence). The CDR3 covers 11 residues. The ends were cut back, 5 bases at V and 5 bases at J, with 4 bases in the middle. The CDR3: CASSGNNEQFF. CDR3 bases: TGTGCCAGCAGCGGGAACAATGAGCAGTTCTTC.

This clonotype was found many times. This chain uses TRBV5-1 with TRBJ1-1; possibly TRBD1 for D (6 bases). The V end lost 4 bases, the J end lost 1 base, and 14 bases lay between the germline ends. The CDR3 length is 15 residues. Germline V gives CDR1 SGHRS, CDR2 YFSETQ. DNA for the CDR3: TGCGCCAGCAGCAACGGCAGGGGAAGGAACACTGAAGCTTTCTTT. Protein: CASSNGRGRNTEAFF.

This clonotype was counted ten times or more. The V and J genes are TRBV20-1 and TRBJ1-5; TRBD1 aligns across 7 bases. The CDR3 loop spans 14 amino acids. Germline lookup yields CDR1 DFQATT and CDR2 SNEGSKA (reference sequence). Losses at the gene ends were 6 bases for V and 4 bases for J; bases not matched to a gene: 9. CDR3 amino acids: CSARTGGGNQPQHF. The CDR3 DNA reads TGCAGTGCCAGGACAGGAGGAGGGAATCAGCCCCAGCATTTT.

This clonotype was detected ten times or more. The chain employs TRBV11-2 and TRBJ2-6; no definite D call. The CDR3 sequence is 12 residues long. CDR1 and CDR2 (germline): SGHAT, FQNNGV. The CDR3 loop is CVSSSGANVLTF. CDR3 sequence (DNA): TGTGTCTCGAGCTCTGGGGCCAACGTCCTGACTTTC.

This clonotype was seen a few times. This chain's CDR3 is CASSRQDSVFSSYNSPLHF. CDR3 nucleotides: TGTGCCAGCAGCCGCCAGGACAGCGTCTTTAGCTCCTATAATTCACCCCTCCACTTT. This rearrangement joins TRBV14 to TRBJ1-6; the D gene is possibly TRBD1 (6 bases). V was trimmed by 4 bases and J by 0 bases, leaving 19 bases between them. Germline values: CDR1 SGHDN, CDR2 FVKESK. The CDR3 is 19 residues long.